Given below is one T cell receptor (beta chain) in context. No antigen is known for it. With 0 bases removed from V and 3 bases from J, the gap between germline ends came to 9 bases. The V gene's germline CDR1 is SEHNR and CDR2 FQNEAQ (reference sequence). The CDR3 has 14 amino acids. The PCR was carried out with 60 Vbeta primers and 13 Jbeta primers. TCRdb's copy holds only in-frame clones and misses some; the assay was immunoSEQ multiplex PCR. The sample records nearly 80,000 clones, 79% being singletons. The sample belongs to a study of cytomegalovirus exposure and HLA in healthy donors. Study-wide results and caveats: Rarity characterized most TCR sequences, yet some public TCRs appeared in many donors.

This sequence was found in a middle-aged woman in good health and CMV-seropositive. The sample was PBMCs. The chain links TRBV7-9 to TRBJ2-7; no definite D call. As DNA, the CDR3 is TGTGCCAGCAGCTTAGCGGGCAGCTACTACGAGCAGTACTTC. It encodes CASSLAGSYYEQYF. Supplemented by reference TRBV7-9 and TRBJ2-7, the full variable domain reads DTGVSQNPRHKITKRGQNVTFRCDPISEHNRLYWYRQTLGQGPEFLTYFQNEAQLEKSRLLSDRFSAERPKGSFSTLEIQRTEQGDSAMYLCASSLAGSYYEQYFGPGTRLTVT.